The 26 T cell receptor beta chains below all came from one sample that was sequenced in a study of low-dose radiotherapy and immunotherapy resistance in tumors. Gene-specific TRAV and TRBV primers were used for first-strand cDNA, covering alpha and beta chains. The authors amplified TCRs for 15 to 25 PCR cycles with a constant-region primer and a V-primer adapter. Via MiXCR, TCRdb re-called the reads, giving one row per CDR3 protein. Of 30,000 to 40,000 distinct CDR3 sequences in the sample, under 25% were seen once. Specified time point: after trial treatment. Sample treatment: LDRT plus nivolumab, ipilimumab, low-dose cyclophosphamide and aspirin (RACIN trial). The input for sequencing was PBMCs, taken after low-dose radiotherapy plus immunotherapy. The receptors shown here come from a female donor with ovarian cancer.

This sequence joins TRBV11-2 and TRBJ2-1, with no clear D. Trimming shortened V by 5 bases and J by 1 base, and 9 bases separated the two germline ends. CDR1 SGHAT and CDR2 FQNNGV come from the germline V gene. CDR3 size: 14 residues. CDR3 in amino acids: CASSIGPSYNEQFF. In DNA, the CDR3 is TGTGCCAGCAGCATCGGGCCTTCCTACAATGAGCAGTTCTTC.

At least ten counts were recorded for this clonotype. J is TRBJ2-3 and V is TRBV6-5, with 7 bases lining up with TRBD2. This CDR3 spans 14 amino acids. Germline loops: CDR1 MNHEY, CDR2 SVGAGI. V shed 6 bases and J 2 bases; nucleotides not matched to a gene: 5. CDR3 coding DNA: TGTGCCAGCAGCCCCGGGGGGTACACAGATACGCAGTATTTT. Amino acids: CASSPGGYTDTQYF.

The V and J genes are TRBV29-1 and TRBJ2-3; possibly TRBD2 for D (7 bases). Trimming took 6 bases from V and 2 from J, leaving 15 bases between them. The CDR3 covers 14 residues. Germline CDR1 and CDR2: SQVTM and ANQGSEA. The DNA for the CDR3 is TGCAGCGTGGAGAGGGGGGGCCCCACAGATACGCAGTATTTT. Amino acids: CSVERGGPTDTQYF.

There are many counts of this clonotype. V usage is TRBV6-5 and J usage is TRBJ2-7, with 12 nucleotides matching TRBD1. CDR3 length: 15 residues. Germline CDR1 and CDR2: MNHEY and SVGAGI. Trimming took 5 bases from V and 5 from J; bases not matched to a gene: 7. CDR3 bases: TGTGCCAGCAGTCCTACCGGGACAGGGGGCCACGAGCAGTACTTC. Protein product: CASSPTGTGGHEQYF.

This clonotype was observed many times. The chain has TRBV6-2 or TRBV6-3 and TRBJ2-1; TRBD2 is a possible D gene (6 bases). CDR1 is MNHEY, CDR2 SVGEGT, per germline. This CDR3 is built from 17 residues. V was cut by 0 bases and J by 4 bases, with 16 bases left in between. The CDR3 DNA reads TGTGCCAGCAGTTACTCTCCCCTGGGCGGGGTTTACAATGAGCAGTTCTTC. This encodes CASSYSPLGGVYNEQFF.

The chain carries TRBV5-5 and TRBJ2-2; weak D call: TRBD2 (8 bases). This CDR3 spans 17 amino acids. The ends were cut back, 4 bases at V and 4 bases at J, with 20 bases in the middle. Germline-derived CDR1 and CDR2 are SGHKS and YYEKEE (reference sequence). The CDR3 DNA sequence: TGTGCCAGCAGCACCGGGAGGGGGGCAGGGGGCACCGGGGAGCTGTTTTTT. This encodes CASSTGRGAGGTGELFF.

This clonotype was detected ten times or more. The rearrangement links TRBV7-6 to TRBJ1-1; D possibly corresponds to TRBD1 (6 bases). The germline CDR1 and CDR2 sequences are SGHVS and FNYEAQ. V gave up 1 base and J gave up 0 bases, with 21 bases separating them. This CDR3 region has 19 residues. The CDR3 DNA is TGTGCCAGCAGCTTAGGAGCCGGAGGGGGAGGGGGGATGAACACTGAAGCTTTCTTT. This sequence encodes CASSLGAGGGGGMNTEAFF.

V usage is TRBV12-3 or TRBV12-4 and J usage is TRBJ1-6, with D tentatively TRBD1 (5 bases). This CDR3 has 15 amino acids. V was shortened by 3 bases and J by 6 bases, with 12 bases between the two germline ends. CDR3 DNA sequence: TGTGCCAGCAGTTTGGAAGGGACCGTTAATTCACCCCTCCACTTT. It is translated as CASSLEGTVNSPLHF.

This clonotype was picked up many times. The chain has TRBV6-2 or TRBV6-3 and TRBJ1-1; possibly TRBD1 for D (5 bases). With 2 bases removed from V and 8 bases from J, the gap between germline ends came to 21 bases. CDR1 and CDR2 from the germline V gene are MNHEY and SVGEGT. The CDR3 consists of 16 residues. The CDR3 protein is CASSYAGDFPPREAFF. Written as DNA, the CDR3 is TGTGCCAGCAGTTACGCGGGGGACTTCCCCCCTAGGGAAGCTTTCTTT.

In the case of this clonotype: A read error is likely here: a far larger clone is one base away. This rearrangement joins TRBV24-1 to TRBJ2-7, with TRBD1 matching 9 bases. The CDR3 totals 14 residues. V dropped 6 bases and J dropped 1; count of bases not matched to a gene: 3. Germline values: CDR1 KGHDR, CDR2 SFDVKD. DNA of the CDR3: TGTGCCACCAGTCGGACAGGGGTATCCTACGAGCAGTACTTC. This translates into CATSRTGVSYEQYF.

Remarks on this clonotype: A far larger clone is one base from this, pointing to a likely read error. In DNA, the CDR3 is TGCGTATGGGGGGGCCCCTACAATGAGCAGTACTTC. Its protein product is CVWGGPYNEQYF. The chain has TRBV20-1 and TRBJ2-4; tentatively, D is TRBD2 (7 bases). The CDR3 covers 12 residues. Germline V gene data show CDR1 as DFQATT and CDR2 as SNEGSKA (reference sequence).

This clonotype appeared many times. The V call is TRBV2, the J call TRBJ1-2; D is undetermined. This CDR3 contains 14 residues. Germline CDR1 reads SNHLY; CDR2 reads FYNNEI. Trimming removed 4 bases from V and 4 bases from J, with 13 bases in between. CDR3 DNA sequence: TGTGCCAGCAGTGTAGGAAAGGGCCCCTATGGCTACACCTTC. This encodes CASSVGKGPYGYTF.

This clonotype was seen ten or more times. V is TRBV6-2 or TRBV6-3 and J is TRBJ1-2; weak D call: TRBD1 (5 bases). The CDR3 length is 12 residues. The V end lost 5 bases, the J end lost 7 bases, and 11 bases lay between the germline ends. Per the germline V gene, CDR1 is MNHEY and CDR2 is SVGEGT. The CDR3 spells CASSQQGIGYTF. For the CDR3, the DNA is TGTGCCAGCAGTCAGCAGGGCATTGGCTACACCTTC.

For this clonotype: A read error is likely here: a far larger clone is one base away. The chain links TRBV7-6 to TRBJ1-1; D uncertain. The CDR3 is 13 residues long. The V gene lost 1 base and the J gene lost 1 base, with 4 bases spanning the gap. Germline V gene lookup returns CDR1 SGHVS and CDR2 FNYEAQ. The DNA for the CDR3 is TGTGCCAGCAGCTTAGAACAGAACACTGAAGCTTTCTTT. This sequence encodes CASSLEQNTEAFF.

The rearrangement uses TRBV6-8 and TRBJ2-1; tentative D call: TRBD1 (5 bases). The CDR3 has 15 amino acids. Germline CDR1 reads MNHGY; CDR2 reads SAAAGT. Trimming cost V 6 bases and J 1 base, with 13 bases left between them. The CDR3 region has the DNA TGTGCCAGCAGCTCGTGGGGCGATTCCTACAATGAGCAGTTCTTC. This codes for CASSSWGDSYNEQFF.

This clonotype has just a few counts. The chain links TRBV2 to TRBJ2-2, with a possible D match to TRBD2 (6 bases). The CDR3 extends over 15 amino acids. The germline V gene encodes CDR1 SNHLY and CDR2 FYNNEI. Trimming pared 4 bases from V and 0 bases from J, leaving 9 bases between. CDR3: CASSVLASNTGELFF. CDR3 nucleotides: TGTGCCAGCAGTGTCCTAGCGTCGAACACCGGGGAGCTGTTTTTT.

This chain connects TRBV20-1 to TRBJ2-5; D ambiguous. Trimming removed 2 bases from V and 2 bases from J, with 18 bases in between. Germline V lookup: CDR1 DFQATT, CDR2 SNEGSKA (reference sequence). There are 16 residues in the CDR3. The DNA of the CDR3 is TGCAGTGCTAGATCCCGGGCAATGACTGGGCAAGAGACCCAGTACTTC. As protein: CSARSRAMTGQETQYF.

Many counts were recorded for this clonotype. This rearrangement joins TRBV5-4 to TRBJ1-5; the D gene is possibly TRBD1 (5 bases). The germline gives CDR1 SGHNT, CDR2 YYREEE (reference sequence). V gave up 2 bases and J gave up 4 bases, with 10 bases separating them. The CDR3 is 14 amino acids. In nucleotides, the CDR3 is TGTGCCAGCAGCTTAGGTAGGGGAAATCAGCCCCAGCATTTT. Protein product: CASSLGRGNQPQHF.

Comment on this clonotype: A far larger clone is one nucleotide away, so this likely arose from a read error. The rearrangement joins TRBV6-8 to TRBJ1-3; no clear D. The ends were cut back, 4 bases at V and 11 bases at J, with 12 bases in the middle. The germline CDR1 and CDR2 sequences are MNHGY and SAAAGT. This CDR3 comprises 12 residues. CDR3 in amino acids: CASSFVRHAIYF. For the CDR3, the DNA is TGTGCCAGCAGTTTCGTCCGGCATGCCATATATTTT.

There are many counts of this clonotype. The chain carries TRBV12-3 or TRBV12-4 and TRBJ2-5, with TRBD2 identical over 8 bases. Trimming at V came to 4 bases and at J to 4 bases, leaving 8 bases not matched to a gene. CDR3 length equals 15 residues. CDR3 coding DNA: TGTGCCAGCAGTTCAACGGGAGGGTCAACAGAGACCCAGTACTTC. Translated, it gives CASSSTGGSTETQYF.

The table lists this clonotype with a few counts. This chain links TRBV28 with TRBJ2-7; the D is unclear. CDR1 and CDR2 (germline): MDHEN, SYDVKM. V was pared by 3 bases and J by 3 bases, with 6 bases between. The CDR3 length is 12 residues. CDR3 sequence reads: CASSFAYYEQYF. For the CDR3, the DNA is TGTGCCAGCAGTTTCGCCTACTACGAGCAGTACTTC.

This clonotype showed up many times. The genes are TRBV2 and TRBJ2-7; 14 bases agree with TRBD2. CDR1 is SNHLY and CDR2 is FYNNEI in the germline V gene. The J segment lost 5 bases and the V segment lost 11 bases, leaving 5 bases of the junction unmatched. The CDR3 covers 13 residues. The CDR3 DNA reads as TGTGCCGGACTAGCGGGGGGCCCAGACGAGCAGTACTTC. Encoded protein: CAGLAGGPDEQYF.

The sample holds many counts of this clonotype. The chain carries TRBV12-3 or TRBV12-4 and TRBJ2-7; D call uncertain. The CDR3 runs to 12 residues. The V gene lost 7 bases and the J gene lost 0 bases, with 7 bases spanning the gap. The CDR3 DNA follows: TGTGCCAGCACCTTAGACTCCTACGAGCAGTACTTC. Its protein product is CASTLDSYEQYF.

The sample holds many counts of this clonotype. The chain is built from TRBV5-1 and TRBJ1-1; D is uncertain. From germline, CDR1 is SGHRS and CDR2 YFSETQ. The CDR3 extends over 14 amino acids. Trimming cost V 3 bases and J 4 bases, with 13 bases left between them. The CDR3 DNA is TGCGCCAGCAGCTCAATCTCCGGAACCACTGAAGCTTTCTTT. It is translated as CASSSISGTTEAFF.

About this clonotype itself: This likely traces to a read error, being one base from a far larger clone. This chain joins TRBV23-1 and TRBJ2-1, with D possibly matching TRBD2 (5 bases). TRBV23-1 falls under the ORF class, with uncertain function. There are 15 residues in the CDR3. Deletions cut 2 bases from V and 10 bases from J, with 18 bases between. This chain's CDR3 is CASSQVEDSSYEQFF. The CDR3 DNA sequence: TGCGCCAGCAGTCAAGTGGAGGATTCTTCCTACGAGCAGTTCTTC.

The sample holds many counts of this clonotype. The chain joins TRBV4-1 to TRBJ1-5; no reliable D call. The CDR3 runs to 14 residues. In germline, CDR1 is MGHRA, CDR2 YSYEKL. V dropped 1 base and J dropped 3 bases, with 7 bases sitting between them. CDR3 bases: TGCGCCAGCAGCCAAGGGCAGTCCAATCAGCCCCAGCATTTT. Protein: CASSQGQSNQPQHF.